Listed below are T cell receptor beta chains from one sample, sequenced in a study of graft-versus-host responses after intestinal transplantation. Clones were read by immunoSEQ multiplex PCR, and TCRdb kept only the in-frame ones, dropping some. The data show more than 85,000 clones, approximately 94% seen once. These receptors lack a known antigen. Specimen: unstimulated CD8+ T cells sorted from spleen or lymph node cells, collected before intestinal transplant. The source of these receptors is a human donor who received an intestinal transplant. Both conserved end residues are part of each CDR3. The D gene is left open where the match is weak. The size entry is marked missing in some rows and otherwise reads once, few, many or a size class.

v_gene	d_gene	abundance	j_gene	CDR3nt	CDR3aa
TRBV19	.	.	TRBJ2-1	TGTGCCAGTAGTATAGGGGCAGCCTACAATGAGCAGTTCTTC	CASSIGAAYNEQFF
TRBV9	.	.	TRBJ1-1	TGTGCCAGCAGCTCCAGGGTGGAAACTGAAGCTTTCTTT	CASSSRVETEAFF
TRBV10-2	TRBD2	few	TRBJ2-7	TGCGCCAGCGGATTAGCGGGTCCCTACGAGCAGTACTTC	CASGLAGPYEQYF
TRBV6-5	TRBD1	few	TRBJ1-1	TGTGCCAGCAGTTACTCCGACAGGGTAGAGACTGAAGCTTTCTTT	CASSYSDRVETEAFF
TRBV7-9	.	.	TRBJ1-5	TGTGCCAGCAGCTTTAACAATCAGCCCCAGCATTTT	CASSFNNQPQHF
TRBV4-3	.	.	TRBJ1-6	TGCGCCAGCAGCCAAGGTCCGGAGGGGTCACCCCTCCACTTT	CASSQGPEGSPLHF
TRBV25-1	.	.	TRBJ1-2	TGTGCCAGCAGTGGGACAGCTCCCTTCGGCTACACCTTC	CASSGTAPFGYTF
TRBV14	.	.	TRBJ2-7	TGTGCCAGCAGCCAGACTCAGGGGAGCGAGCAGTACTTC	CASSQTQGSEQYF
TRBV9	TRBD1	.	TRBJ1-2	TGTGCCAGCAGCCGTCCTGTCTCAGGGGGCATCTATGGCTACACCTTC	CASSRPVSGGIYGYTF
TRBV6-1	.	few	TRBJ1-5	TGTGCCGCGGGGGATCAGCCCCAGCATTTT	CAAGDQPQHF
TRBV10-2	TRBD2	.	TRBJ2-7	TGCGCCAGCGAAAAGCGGGATCCCTACGAGCAGTACTTC	CASEKRDPYEQYF
TRBV4-3	.	.	TRBJ2-1	TGCGCCAGCAGCCAAGACACTGTATTTCGACAGAGCTCCTACAATGAGCAGTTCTTC	CASSQDTVFRQSSYNEQFF
TRBV6-5	TRBD2	.	TRBJ2-1	TGTGCCAGCAGTGCCGGGGGGGGATCCTACAATGAGCAGTTCTTC	CASSAGGGSYNEQFF
TRBV9	TRBD2	.	TRBJ2-7	TGTGCCAGCAGCGCTAGCGGAGTGGGTTCCTACGAGCAGTACTTC	CASSASGVGSYEQYF
TRBV2	TRBD1	.	TRBJ1-2	TGTGCCAGCAGTGAGACGCGGGACAGGGGACATGGCTACACCTTC	CASSETRDRGHGYTF
TRBV10-2	TRBD1	once	TRBJ1-3	TGCGCCAGCAGTGGTCCCTCTTCCGGGACAGAAGACACCATATATTTT	CASSGPSSGTEDTIYF
TRBV19	.	.	TRBJ1-5	TGTGCCAGTAGTATAGCGGGGGAGGGTCGTCAGCCCCAGCATTTT	CASSIAGEGRQPQHF
TRBV4-3	TRBD1	.	TRBJ2-1	TGCGCCAGCAGCCATGGTCACCAGGGGGTCCACAATGAGCAGTTCTTC	CASSHGHQGVHNEQFF
TRBV1	.	.	TRBJ1-5	TGCACCAGCAGCCGGACAGACCCAAAAAGCAATCAGCCCCAGCATTTT	CTSSRTDPKSNQPQHF
TRBV19	TRBD2	.	TRBJ2-1	TGTGCCAGTAGTCCTAGCGGGCACTACAATGAGCAGTTCTTC	CASSPSGHYNEQFF
TRBV19	TRBD1	.	TRBJ1-2	TGTGCCAGTAGCCCCGGGACAGCATATGGCTACACCTTC	CASSPGTAYGYTF
TRBV19	.	.	TRBJ2-7	TGTGCCAGTAGTGAGGTTAGCAGCTCCTACGAGCAGTACTTC	CASSEVSSSYEQYF
TRBV30	TRBD2	.	TRBJ2-7	TGTGCCTGGAGTGTAGGCGCGGGGGGCCATCTCTCCGAGCAGTACTTC	CAWSVGAGGHLSEQYF
TRBV29-1	.	.	TRBJ1-1	TGCAGCGTTGTCTTGACTGGAGCCACTGAAGCTTTCTTT	CSVVLTGATEAFF
TRBV30	TRBD1	.	TRBJ2-7	TGTGCCTGGGAAAAAGGGACAGGGGGCGAGCAGTACTTC	CAWEKGTGGEQYF
TRBV27	TRBD1	.	TRBJ1-4	TGTGCCAGCAGCCGGACAGGGAGCGGGGAAAAACTGTTTTTT	CASSRTGSGEKLFF
TRBV18	TRBD1	.	TRBJ2-7	TGTGCCAGCTCACCACCGGGACAGATCTACGAGCAGTACTTC	CASSPPGQIYEQYF
TRBV4-3	.	.	TRBJ1-4	TGCGCCAGCAGCCAAGTTCCGGGCGGGGAAAAACTGTTTTTT	CASSQVPGGEKLFF
TRBV2	.	.	TRBJ2-7	TGTGCCAGCCGCGGGGACTCTAGGAGCTCCTACGAGCAGTACTTC	CASRGDSRSSYEQYF
TRBV11-2	TRBD2	.	TRBJ2-7	TGTGCCAGCAGCGTAATGGCGGGGGGGCCCCACGAGCAGTACTTC	CASSVMAGGPHEQYF
TRBV12-5	TRBD1	.	TRBJ2-7	TGTGCTAGTGGTTGGATGGGACAGGGGGACTCCTACGAGCAGTACTTC	CASGWMGQGDSYEQYF
TRBV30	.	.	TRBJ1-2	TGTGCCTGGAGTGGCCGGGACACTTTGGGCTACACCTTC	CAWSGRDTLGYTF
TRBV19	TRBD2	.	TRBJ2-7	TGTGCCAGTAGTATAGTTTCGGGGGAGGGTCCCTCCTACGAGCAGTACTTC	CASSIVSGEGPSYEQYF
TRBV9	.	once	TRBJ1-1	TGTGCCAGCTCGAGAAACGGGGGGGCCACTGAAGCTTTCTTT	CASSRNGGATEAFF
TRBV27	TRBD2	.	TRBJ2-3	TGTGCCAGCAGTTGGGCGGGGGGGCTGAGCACAGATACGCAGTATTTT	CASSWAGGLSTDTQYF
TRBV9	.	.	TRBJ2-3	TGTGCCAGCAGCGCCTTTGGCGGGTCCACAGATACGCAGTATTTT	CASSAFGGSTDTQYF
TRBV29-1	TRBD1	.	TRBJ2-7	TGCAGCGTTGAAGATGAAGGACAGGGGGCGTGGGAGCAGTACTTC	CSVEDEGQGAWEQYF
TRBV2	TRBD2	.	TRBJ2-1	TGTGCCAGCAGAGGTCCTAGCGGGGGGCCCGAAACCGTCTCCTACAATGAGCAGTTCTTC	CASRGPSGGPETVSYNEQFF
TRBV7-6	.	.	TRBJ2-7	TGTGCCAGCAGCCCGGGACTCACCTACGAGCAGTACTTC	CASSPGLTYEQYF
TRBV4-1	TRBD2	.	TRBJ2-7	TGCGCCAGCAGCCAAGATTTTAGCGGGGGGGTATCCGAGCAGTACTTC	CASSQDFSGGVSEQYF